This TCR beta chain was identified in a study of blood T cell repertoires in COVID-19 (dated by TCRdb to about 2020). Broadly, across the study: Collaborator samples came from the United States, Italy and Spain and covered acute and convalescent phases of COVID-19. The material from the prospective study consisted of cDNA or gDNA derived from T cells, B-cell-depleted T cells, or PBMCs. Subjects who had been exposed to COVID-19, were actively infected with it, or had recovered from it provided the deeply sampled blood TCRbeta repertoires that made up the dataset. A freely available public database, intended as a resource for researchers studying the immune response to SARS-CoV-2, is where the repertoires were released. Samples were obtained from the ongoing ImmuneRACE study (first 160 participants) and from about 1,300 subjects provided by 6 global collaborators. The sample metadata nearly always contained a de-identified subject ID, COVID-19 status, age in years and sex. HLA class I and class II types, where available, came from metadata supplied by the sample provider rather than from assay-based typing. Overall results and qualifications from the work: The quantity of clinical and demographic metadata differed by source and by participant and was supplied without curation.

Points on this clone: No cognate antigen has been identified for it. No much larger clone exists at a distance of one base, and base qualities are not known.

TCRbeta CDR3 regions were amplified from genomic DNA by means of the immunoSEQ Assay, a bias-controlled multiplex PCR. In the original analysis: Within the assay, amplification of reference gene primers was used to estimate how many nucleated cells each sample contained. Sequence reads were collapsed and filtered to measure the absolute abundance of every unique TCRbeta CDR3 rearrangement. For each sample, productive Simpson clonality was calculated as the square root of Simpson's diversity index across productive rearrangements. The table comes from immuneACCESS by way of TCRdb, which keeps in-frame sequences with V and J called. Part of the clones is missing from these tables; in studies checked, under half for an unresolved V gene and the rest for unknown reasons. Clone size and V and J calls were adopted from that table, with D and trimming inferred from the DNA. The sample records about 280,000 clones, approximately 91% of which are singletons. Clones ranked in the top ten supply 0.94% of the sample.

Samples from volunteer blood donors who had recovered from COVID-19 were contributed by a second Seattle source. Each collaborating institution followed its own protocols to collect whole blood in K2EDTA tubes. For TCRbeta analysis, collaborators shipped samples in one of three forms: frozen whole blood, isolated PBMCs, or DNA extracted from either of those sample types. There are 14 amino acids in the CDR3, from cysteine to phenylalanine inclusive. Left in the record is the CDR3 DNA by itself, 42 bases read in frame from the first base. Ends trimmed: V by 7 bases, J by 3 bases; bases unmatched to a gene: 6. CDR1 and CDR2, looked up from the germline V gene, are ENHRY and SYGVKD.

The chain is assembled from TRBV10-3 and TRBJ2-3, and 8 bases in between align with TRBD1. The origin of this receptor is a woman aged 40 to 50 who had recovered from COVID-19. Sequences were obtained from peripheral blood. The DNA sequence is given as TGTGCCATCATGGGGACAGGCGGTACAGATACGCAGTATTTT. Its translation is CAIMGTGGTDTQYF.